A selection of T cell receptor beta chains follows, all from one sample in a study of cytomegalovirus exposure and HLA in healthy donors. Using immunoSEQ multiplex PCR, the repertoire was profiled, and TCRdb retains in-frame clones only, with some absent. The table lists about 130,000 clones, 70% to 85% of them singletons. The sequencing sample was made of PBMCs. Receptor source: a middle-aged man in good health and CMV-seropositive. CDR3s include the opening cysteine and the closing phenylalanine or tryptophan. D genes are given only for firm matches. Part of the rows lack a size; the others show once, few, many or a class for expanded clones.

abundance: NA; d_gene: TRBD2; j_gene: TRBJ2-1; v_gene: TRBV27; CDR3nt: TGTGCCAGCAGTTTAGGTCGAGCGGGGCTTTACAATGAGCAGTTCTTC; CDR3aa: CASSLGRAGLYNEQFF
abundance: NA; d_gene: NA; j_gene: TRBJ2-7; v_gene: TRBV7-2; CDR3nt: TGTGCCAGCAGCCCCCGCTACGAGCAGTACTTC; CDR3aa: CASSPRYEQYF
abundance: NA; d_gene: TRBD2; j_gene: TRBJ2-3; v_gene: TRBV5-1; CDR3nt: TGCGCCAGCAGCTTGGAGGCGGGGAGGGCGGCAGATACGCAGTATTTT; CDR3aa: CASSLEAGRAADTQYF
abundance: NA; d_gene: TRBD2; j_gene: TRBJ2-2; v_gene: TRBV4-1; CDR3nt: TGCGCCAGCAAGCGGGAGTTGTTGACCGGGGAGCTGTTTTTT; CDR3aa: CASKRELLTGELFF
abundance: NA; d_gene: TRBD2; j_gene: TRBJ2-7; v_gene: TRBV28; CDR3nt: TGTGCCAGCAGTTTAGGACTAGCGGTGTCCTACGAGCAGTACTTC; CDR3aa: CASSLGLAVSYEQYF
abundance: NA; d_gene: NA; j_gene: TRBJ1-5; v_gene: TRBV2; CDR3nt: TGTGCCAGCATGCGGGAGGGCAATCAGCCCCAGCATTTT; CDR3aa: CASMREGNQPQHF
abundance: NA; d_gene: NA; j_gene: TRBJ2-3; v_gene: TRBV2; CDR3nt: TGTGCCAGCAGTGGAGAAAAAGGAGACACAGATACGCAGTATTTT; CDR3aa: CASSGEKGDTDTQYF
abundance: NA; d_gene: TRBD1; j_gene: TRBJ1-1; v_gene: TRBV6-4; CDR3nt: TGTGCCAGCAGGGGACAGGGTTTGAACACTGAAGCTTTCTTT; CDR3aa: CASRGQGLNTEAFF
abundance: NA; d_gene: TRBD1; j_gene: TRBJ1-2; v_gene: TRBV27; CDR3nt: TGTGCCAGCGGAGAAGGATGGACAGGGACCCCTAGCCATGGCTACACCTTC; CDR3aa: CASGEGWTGTPSHGYTF
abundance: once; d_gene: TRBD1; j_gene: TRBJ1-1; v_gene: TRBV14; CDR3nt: TGTGCCAGCAGCCATTGGACAGGGCAAATGAACACTGAAGCTTTCTTT; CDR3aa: CASSHWTGQMNTEAFF
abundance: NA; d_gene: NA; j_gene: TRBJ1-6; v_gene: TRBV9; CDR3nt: TGTGCCAGCAGCGACCCCCGGGCGGGATGGAGTTCACCCCTCCACTTT; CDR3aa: CASSDPRAGWSSPLHF
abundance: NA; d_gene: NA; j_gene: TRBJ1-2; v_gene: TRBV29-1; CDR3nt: TGCAGCGTTGACCGGGGAACAGGGACGCCCTTAAAGGATGGCTACACCTTC; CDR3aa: CSVDRGTGTPLKDGYTF
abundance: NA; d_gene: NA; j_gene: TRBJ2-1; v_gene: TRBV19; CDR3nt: TGTGCCAGTAGAAAAGTTAGCGGATCATCCTCCTACAATGAGCAGTTCTTC; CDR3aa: CASRKVSGSSSYNEQFF
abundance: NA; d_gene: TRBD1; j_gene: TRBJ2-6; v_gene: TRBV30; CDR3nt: TGTGCCTGGAGGATTGACAGGGGGATCTCTGGGGCCAACGTCCTGACTTTC; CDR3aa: CAWRIDRGISGANVLTF
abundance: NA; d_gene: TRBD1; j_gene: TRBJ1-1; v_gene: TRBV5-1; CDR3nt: TGCGCCAGCGGACCGGGACAGGGGAACACTGAAGCTTTCTTT; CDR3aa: CASGPGQGNTEAFF
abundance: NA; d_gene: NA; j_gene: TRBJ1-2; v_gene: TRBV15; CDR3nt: TGTGCCACCAGCAGAGAGGGGGGGCTTTATGGCTACACCTTC; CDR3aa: CATSREGGLYGYTF
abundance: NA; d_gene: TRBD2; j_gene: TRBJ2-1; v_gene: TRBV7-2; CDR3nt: TGTGCCAGCAGCAGGACTAGCGGGAAAACCTACAATGAGCAGTTCTTC; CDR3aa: CASSRTSGKTYNEQFF
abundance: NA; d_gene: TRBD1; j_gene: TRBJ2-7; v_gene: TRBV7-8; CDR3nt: TGTGCCAGCAGCTTAGCACTCTCGGGACAGGGGGCCTACGAGCAGTACTTC; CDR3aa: CASSLALSGQGAYEQYF
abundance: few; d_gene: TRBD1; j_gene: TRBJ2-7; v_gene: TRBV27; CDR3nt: TGTGCCAGCAGGCGCGGACCGGGACAGGGAACCCACGAGCAGTACTTC; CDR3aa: CASRRGPGQGTHEQYF
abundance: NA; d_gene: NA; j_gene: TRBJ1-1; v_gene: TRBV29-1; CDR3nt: TGCAGCGTTGTCACCCTGGGGGGGACTGAAGCTTTCTTT; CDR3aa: CSVVTLGGTEAFF
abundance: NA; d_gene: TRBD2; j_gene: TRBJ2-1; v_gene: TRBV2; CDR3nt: TGTGCCAGCAGCGGACTAGCGGGGTCCGGGAGGGGGTTCTTC; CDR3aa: CASSGLAGSGRGFF
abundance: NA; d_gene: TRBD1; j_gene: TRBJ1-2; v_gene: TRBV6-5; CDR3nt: TGTGCCAGCAGTTATGACAGGGCCCCCTATGGCTACACCTTC; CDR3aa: CASSYDRAPYGYTF
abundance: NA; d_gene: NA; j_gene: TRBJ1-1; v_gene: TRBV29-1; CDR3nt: TGCAGCGTTGCAGGGGAGCGTCCCAGAGGCACTGAAGCTTTCTTT; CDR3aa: CSVAGERPRGTEAFF
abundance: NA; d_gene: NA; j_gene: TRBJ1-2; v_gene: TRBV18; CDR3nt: TGTGCCAGCTCACCCCCGACAGTTAACTATGGCTACACCTTC; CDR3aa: CASSPPTVNYGYTF